What follows describes a single TCR beta chain. This record comes from a study of control samples from healthy donors and cancer patients. Sequenced by immunoSEQ multiplex PCR; TCRdb stores in-frame clones only, minus some. The sample includes fewer than 65,000 clones, approximately 89% of them seen just once. Germline V gives CDR1 LGHNT, CDR2 FRNRAP. CDR3 length: 11 amino acids. V lost 0 bases and J lost 7, with 3 bases in between. The sample taken for sequencing was PBMCs. This sequence joins TRBV12-5 and TRBJ1-1, with unresolved D. The TCR was taken from a middle-aged man with colorectal cancer. For the CDR3, the DNA is TGTGCTAGTGGTTTGGTGGATGAAGCTTTCTTT. Protein product: CASGLVDEAFF.